This T cell receptor (beta chain) was profiled in a study of CD8+ T cells in alopecia areata. As for treatment: oral pan-JAK inhibitor, 5-10 mg twice daily. PBMCs, the starting material, were the source of sorted CD4+ and CD8+ T cells. With V trimmed by 3 bases and J by 3 bases, 2 bases remained unmatched. The CDR3 totals 14 residues. CDR1 is MDHEN and CDR2 is SYDVKM in the germline V gene. RNA was extracted and reverse transcribed into cDNA as the sequencing template. Libraries were prepared by immunoSEQ multiplex PCR; TCRdb keeps only in-frame clonotypes and omits some of them. The table shows about 210,000 clones, with less than 45% occurring only once.

This chain connects TRBV28 to TRBJ1-5; TRBD1 agrees at 7 bases. This material consisted of CD4+ T cells sorted from blood, taken at roughly week 36, from a patient treated with tofacitinib. The TCR originated in a human donor with alopecia areata. The CDR3: CASSLGQHNQPQHF. CDR3 bases: TGTGCCAGCAGTTTGGGACAGCACAATCAGCCCCAGCATTTT.